The 20 T cell receptor beta chains below come from one sample, sequenced in a study of cytomegalovirus exposure and HLA in healthy donors. This PCR relied on a set of 60 Vbeta primers and 13 Jbeta primers. Assay: immunoSEQ multiplex PCR; the TCRdb copy retains only in-frame clones and omits some. The sample has about 190,000 clones, about 13% seen once; the top ten hold approximately 8.3%. The sequenced sample was PBMCs. Receptor source: a man aged 45 to 65 in good health and CMV-seropositive.

V usage is TRBV7-6 and J usage is TRBJ2-1, with D uncertain. CDR3 length equals 16 residues. Germline V gene sequence: CDR1 SGHVS, CDR2 FNYEAQ. Trimming shortened V by 4 bases and J by 0 bases, and 13 bases separated the two germline ends. CDR3 bases: TGTGCCAGCAGCTGGGCATTCTCGAGCTCCTACAATGAGCAGTTCTTC. This encodes CASSWAFSSSYNEQFF.

This chain links TRBV9 with TRBJ2-7; D might be TRBD2 (6 bases). V lost 0 bases, J lost 6 bases, and 16 bases lay in between. Per the germline V gene, CDR1 is SGDLS and CDR2 is YYNGEE. This CDR3 spans 15 amino acids. Written as DNA, the CDR3 is TGTGCCAGCAGCGTAGGACTAGGGAGCCCCGGCGAGCAGTACTTC. Translation gives CASSVGLGSPGEQYF.

The V gene is TRBV4-2, the J gene TRBJ2-1; 10 positions agree with TRBD2. The J segment lost 5 bases and the V segment lost 4 bases, leaving 5 bases of the junction unmatched. The germline gives CDR1 LGHNA, CDR2 YNFKEQ. The CDR3 extends over 15 amino acids. CDR3 sequence reads: CASSPSGGEDNEQFF. In nucleotides, the CDR3 is TGTGCCAGCAGCCCAAGCGGGGGGGAGGACAATGAGCAGTTCTTC.

The genes are TRBV30 and TRBJ2-2; maybe TRBD2 (6 bases). This CDR3 spans 13 amino acids. The germline CDR1 and CDR2 sequences are GTSNPN and SVGIG (reference sequence). V shed 0 bases and J shed 8 bases, with 10 bases lying between them. Written as DNA, the CDR3 is TGTGCCTGGAGTGTAAGGCTAGCGGGGGAGCTGTTTTTT. Residues: CAWSVRLAGELFF.

The chain carries TRBV7-9 and TRBJ2-1; TRBD2 agrees at 11 bases. This CDR3 spans 14 amino acids. With 7 bases clipped from V and 8 bases from J, the junction kept 7 bases outside the gene matches. Germline CDR1 reads SEHNR; CDR2 reads FQNEAQ (reference sequence). The DNA of the CDR3 is TGTGCCAGCACGTTAGCGGGGGGGGGCGATGAGCAGTTCTTC. This codes for CASTLAGGGDEQFF.

At least ten counts were recorded for this clone. The gene calls are TRBV30 and TRBJ1-6; the D gene is possibly TRBD1 (5 bases). V gave up 7 bases and J gave up 4 bases, with 11 bases separating them. The CDR3 totals 13 residues. Germline CDR1 GTSNPN, CDR2 SVGIG (reference sequence). In DNA, the CDR3 is TGTGCCTCGGCGGGACGGTATAATTCACCCCTCCACTTT. This encodes CASAGRYNSPLHF.

DNA for the CDR3: TGCGCCAGCAGCCCGCAGGACAGGTCCTACGAGCAGTACTTC. This sequence encodes CASSPQDRSYEQYF. The chain links TRBV4-3 to TRBJ2-7; 7 positions match TRBD1. The CDR3 runs to 14 residues. Losses at the gene ends were 4 bases for V and 1 base for J; bases not matched to a gene: 4. Germline V gene lookup returns CDR1 LGHNA and CDR2 YSLEER.

This clone was found a few times. The chain recombines TRBV28 with TRBJ2-7; D is perhaps TRBD2 (6 bases). V lost 4 bases, J lost 0 bases, and 25 bases lay in between. Germline lookup yields CDR1 MDHEN and CDR2 SYDVKM. The CDR3 runs 19 residues. DNA for the CDR3: TGTGCCAGCAGTTCCTCGGGGGAGACAGTCCACAAGACCTCCTACGAGCAGTACGTC. It encodes CASSSSGETVHKTSYEQYV.

This clone occurred a few times. The gene calls are TRBV6-5 and TRBJ2-7, with 8 bases that match TRBD1. The ends lost 6 bases at V and 0 bases at J; junction bases unmatched: 7. Germline V CDR1 and CDR2: MNHEY, SVGAGI. CDR3 length: 15 amino acids. In DNA, the CDR3 is TGTGCCAGCAGGAGGGGGACAGGCTTCTCCTACGAGCAGTACTTC. Its protein product is CASRRGTGFSYEQYF.

The rearrangement links TRBV19 to TRBJ2-3, with TRBD2 identical over 8 bases. Trimming took 2 bases from V and 4 from J; bases not matched to a gene: 2. From germline, CDR1 is LNHDA and CDR2 SQIVND (reference sequence). CDR3 length: 14 residues. DNA of the CDR3: TGTGCCAGTAGTATACGGGGGGGCGCAGATACGCAGTATTTT. Protein: CASSIRGGADTQYF. Using reference TRBV19 and TRBJ2-3 for the parts outside the CDR3, the full variable domain is DGGITQSPKYLFRKEGQNVTLSCEQNLNHDAMYWYRQDPGQGLRLIYYSQIVNDFQKGDIAEGYSVSREKKESFPLTVTSAQKNPTAFYLCASSIRGGADTQYFGPGTRLTVL.

Concerning this clone: The sample contains more than one DNA sequence encoding this CDR3. The J gene is TRBJ1-5, the V gene TRBV2, with D tentatively TRBD1 (5 bases). CDR3 size: 14 residues. The germline CDR1 and CDR2 sequences are SNHLY and FYNNEI. V was cut by 5 bases and J by 3 bases, with 11 bases left in between. This CDR3 reads CASSRTLLNQPQHF. The DNA for the CDR3 is TGTGCCAGCAGTCGGACACTCCTCAATCAGCCCCAGCATTTT.

V gene TRBV19 combines with J gene TRBJ2-7; 9 bases are shared with TRBD1. The CDR3 totals 13 residues. V shed 6 bases and J 3 bases; nucleotides not matched to a gene: 3. Per the germline V gene, CDR1 is LNHDA and CDR2 is SQIVND (reference sequence). The chain's CDR3 is CASRVGQGYEQYF. CDR3 nucleotide sequence: TGTGCCAGTAGAGTGGGACAGGGCTACGAGCAGTACTTC.

Comments on this clone: The sample contains more than one DNA sequence encoding this CDR3. The chain couples TRBV29-1 to TRBJ2-5, with TRBD1 matching 10 bases. This CDR3 has 14 amino acids. Trimming at V came to 6 bases and at J to 5 bases, leaving 9 bases not matched to a gene. Germline-derived CDR1 and CDR2 are SQVTM and ANQGSEA. CDR3 sequence: CSVVSRTGGETQYF. The CDR3 DNA reads as TGCAGCGTCGTATCGAGGACAGGGGGTGAGACCCAGTACTTC.

The chain recombines TRBV9 with TRBJ2-3; D is unclear. Trimming stripped 3 bases from V and 2 bases from J, with 10 bases between. The germline V gene has CDR1 SGDLS and CDR2 YYNGEE. The length of the CDR3 is 14 residues. CDR3 in amino acids: CASSETALTDTQYF. In nucleotides, the CDR3 is TGTGCCAGCAGCGAAACAGCCCTCACAGATACGCAGTATTTT.

This clone has only a few counts. This rearrangement joins TRBV6-5 to TRBJ2-5, with a tentative D call TRBD1 (8 bases). The V gene lost 8 bases and the J gene lost 4 bases, with 17 bases spanning the gap. The CDR3 length is 14 residues. From germline, CDR1 is MNHEY and CDR2 SVGAGI. CDR3 residues: CASRGAGTGETQYF. The CDR3 nucleotides read TGTGCCAGCCGAGGAGCGGGGACAGGAGAGACCCAGTACTTC.

This clone has a handful of counts. The chain carries TRBV7-9 and TRBJ2-1, with D tentatively TRBD1 (6 bases). Germline CDR1 reads SEHNR; CDR2 reads FQNEAQ (reference sequence). The V end was cut by 5 bases, the J end by 5 bases, with 16 bases between. The CDR3 loop spans 15 amino acids. The DNA of the CDR3 is TGTGCCAGCAGCCATACCCTCGACAGGAACAATGAGCAGTTCTTC. Translated: CASSHTLDRNNEQFF.

This clone was detected only a few times. The chain links TRBV6-5 to TRBJ1-2; D ambiguous. The CDR3 has 15 residues. Looked up from germline, CDR1 is MNHEY and CDR2 is SVGAGI. Trimming removed 8 bases at V and 2 bases at J, with 18 bases between. CDR3 sequence: CASLPYRETNYGYTF. Written as DNA, the CDR3 is TGTGCCAGCCTACCGTACCGGGAAACCAACTATGGCTACACCTTC.

Here the CDR3 reads CASSLDRGGEQYV. CDR3 bases: TGTGCCAGCAGCTTGGACCGGGGGGGAGAGCAGTACGTC. This chain joins TRBV5-4 and TRBJ2-7; 8 bases map to TRBD2. CDR3 length equals 13 residues. CDR1 is SGHNT and CDR2 is YYREEE in the germline V gene (reference sequence). The junction had 3 bases not matched to a gene; V was cut back by 0 bases and J by 7 bases.

The CDR3 coding sequence is TGTGCCAGCAGCAGGGGGCTGACTAATGAAAAACTGTTTTTT. Translating it yields CASSRGLTNEKLFF. This chain links TRBV6-5 with TRBJ1-4; the match to TRBD1 covers 8 bases. The CDR3 totals 14 residues. Germline V gives CDR1 MNHEY, CDR2 SVGAGI. V lost 6 bases and J lost 2; bases outside the gene matches: 2.

V and J are TRBV7-2 and TRBJ1-3, with D unresolved. Between the trimmed V and J ends, which lost 0 bases and 0 bases, there was a span of 6 bases. The length of the CDR3 is 15 residues. Germline V CDR1 and CDR2: SGHTA, FQGNSA. Here the CDR3 DNA reads TGTGCCAGCAGCTTAGCGGCCCGCTCTGGAAACACCATATATTTT. Protein: CASSLAARSGNTIYF.